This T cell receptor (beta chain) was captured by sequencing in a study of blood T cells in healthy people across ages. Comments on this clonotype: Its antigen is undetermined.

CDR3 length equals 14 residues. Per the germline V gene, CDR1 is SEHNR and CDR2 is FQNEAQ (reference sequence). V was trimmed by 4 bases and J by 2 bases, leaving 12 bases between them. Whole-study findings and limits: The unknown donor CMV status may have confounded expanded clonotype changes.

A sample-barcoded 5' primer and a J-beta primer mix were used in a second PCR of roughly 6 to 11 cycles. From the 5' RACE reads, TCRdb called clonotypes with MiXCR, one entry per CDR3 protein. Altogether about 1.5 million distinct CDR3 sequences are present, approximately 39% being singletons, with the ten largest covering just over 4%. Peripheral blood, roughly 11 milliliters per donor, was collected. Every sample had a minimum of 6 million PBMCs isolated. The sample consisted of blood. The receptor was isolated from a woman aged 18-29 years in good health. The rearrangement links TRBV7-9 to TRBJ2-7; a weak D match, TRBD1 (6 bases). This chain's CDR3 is CASSSETGPYEQYF. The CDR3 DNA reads TGTGCCAGCAGCTCGGAGACAGGCCCCTACGAGCAGTACTTC.